These 12 T cell receptor beta chains came from one sample sequenced in a study of human T cells and chemical hapten exposure. Time point denoted: pre-sensitization, week 0. The treatment denotes: therapeutic diphenylcyclopropenone sensitization with weekly scalp DPC. Using its own MiXCR run on the RACE reads, TCRdb lists one record per CDR3 protein. The data show roughly 250,000 distinct CDR3 sequences, with about 9% seen just once and 2% to 2.5% held by the top ten. Sample: whole blood, taken in connection with sensitization to the hapten diphenylcyclopropenone (DPC). The receptors derive from a woman between 35 and 50 years old with alopecia areata. Some clones in this sample may be carry-over from other donors' samples.

This clonotype occurred a few times. The chain is built from TRBV2 and TRBJ2-3; TRBD2 might be the D (6 bases). This CDR3 is 16 amino acids long. Germline V gives CDR1 SNHLY, CDR2 FYNNEI. The V end was cut by 4 bases, the J end by 3 bases, with 17 bases between. CDR3 DNA: TGTGCCAGCAGTGTCCCTGTGGGACTCGGTACAGATACGCAGTATTTT. It yields the protein CASSVPVGLGTDTQYF.

This sequence joins TRBV5-1 and TRBJ1-1; D is ambiguous. The CDR3 sequence is 12 residues long. The germline V and J ends were trimmed by 4 bases and 4 bases, with 8 bases remaining between them. Per the germline V gene, CDR1 is SGHRS and CDR2 is YFSETQ. As DNA, the CDR3 is TGCGCCAGCAGCCCAGCGGGCACTGAAGCTTTCTTT. Residues: CASSPAGTEAFF.

The chain uses TRBV6-2 or TRBV6-3 and TRBJ2-1, with 11 bases lining up with TRBD2. The germline CDR1 and CDR2 sequences are MNHEY and SVGEGT. Unmatched junction bases numbered 6, after V lost 5 bases and J lost 3 bases. The length of the CDR3 is 16 residues. CDR3 nucleotide sequence: TGTGCCAGCAGTCTCCTAGCGGGAGGTTACTACAATGAGCAGTTCTTC. Translation gives CASSLLAGGYYNEQFF.

The rearrangement joins TRBV10-3 to TRBJ2-3, with no clear D. The V end lost 2 bases, the J end lost 1 base, and 28 bases lay between the germline ends. Germline V gene lookup returns CDR1 ENHRY and CDR2 SYGVKD. The CDR3 loop spans 21 amino acids. The CDR3 nucleotides read TGTGCCATCAGTGAGGTAGTGGATAGGAGTGCCCGCACCGACGGCACAGATACGCAGTATTTT. Translated, it gives CAISEVVDRSARTDGTDTQYF.

Only a few counts were recorded for this clonotype. The chain has TRBV27 and TRBJ2-1; D may be TRBD1 (5 bases). The V gene lost 7 bases and the J gene lost 5 bases, with 27 bases spanning the gap. The CDR3 is 18 residues long. Germline-derived CDR1 and CDR2 are MNHEY and SMNVEV (reference sequence). CDR3 DNA sequence: TGTGCCAGCACTTTTATCAGGGCCTGGGCAACCCCACACAATGAGCAGTTCTTC. Its translation is CASTFIRAWATPHNEQFF.

This clonotype was counted ten times or more. The chain has TRBV12-3 or TRBV12-4 and TRBJ1-4; the D gene is possibly TRBD1 (5 bases). This CDR3 has 14 residues. V lost 6 bases and J 8 bases, leaving 16 bases between the germline ends. The CDR3 sequence: CASRRSAGQEKLFF. The DNA of the CDR3 is TGTGCCAGCAGACGAAGTGCAGGGCAGGAAAAACTGTTTTTT.

This sequence joins TRBV7-2 and TRBJ1-5; D gene uncertain. Trimming shortened V by 5 bases and J by 6 bases, and 11 bases separated the two germline ends. The CDR3 extends over 13 amino acids. The germline CDR1 and CDR2 sequences are SGHTA and FQGNSA. The CDR3 DNA is TGTGCCAGCAGCATTAGTGGGATTCAGCCCCAGCATTTT. Residues: CASSISGIQPQHF.

This clonotype has a handful of counts. V and J are TRBV6-5 and TRBJ1-2; 8 bases agree with TRBD1. This CDR3 comprises 13 residues. V lost 7 bases, J lost 11 bases, and 12 bases stayed unmatched. Germline CDR1 and CDR2: MNHEY and SVGAGI. CDR3 nucleotide sequence: TGTGCCAGCAAACCGGGACAGGCCTTGGAGTACACCTTC. This sequence encodes CASKPGQALEYTF.

The V and J genes are TRBV10-3 and TRBJ1-2, with D maybe TRBD1 (6 bases). V was clipped by 10 bases and J by 2 bases, with 23 bases between them. Germline values: CDR1 ENHRY, CDR2 SYGVKD. The CDR3 is made up of 16 amino acids. CDR3 coding DNA: TGTGCCAGCAAACGCCAAGGCGGGGGCGCAAACTATGGCTACACCTTC. As protein: CASKRQGGGANYGYTF.

This clonotype has just a few counts. The chain is built from TRBV4-2 and TRBJ2-6; no clear D gene. This CDR3 has 16 amino acids. Germline V gene lookup returns CDR1 LGHNA and CDR2 YNFKEQ. V lost 0 bases and J lost 0, with 6 bases in between. The CDR3 nucleotides are TGTGCCAGCAGCCAAGAATCGTCCTCTGGGGCCAACGTCCTGACTTTC. Protein: CASSQESSSGANVLTF.

The chain couples TRBV5-5 to TRBJ2-1; 9 bases are shared with TRBD2. Germline V lookup: CDR1 SGHKS, CDR2 YYEKEE (reference sequence). The CDR3 runs to 14 residues. With 0 bases clipped from V and 7 bases from J, the junction kept 2 bases outside the gene matches. DNA of the CDR3: TGTGCCAGCAGCTTGGTTCTAGCGGGGAATGAGCAGTTCTTC. Protein sequence: CASSLVLAGNEQFF.

This clonotype has ten or more counts. The rearrangement joins TRBV5-1 to TRBJ2-7, with TRBD1 matching over 9 bases. CDR1 is SGHRS and CDR2 is YFSETQ in the germline V gene. The length of the CDR3 is 14 residues. Trimming cost V 3 bases and J 2 bases; bases outside gene matches: 3. The CDR3 sequence is CASSSGDRAYEQYF. The CDR3 region has the DNA TGCGCCAGCAGCTCTGGGGACAGGGCCTACGAGCAGTACTTC.